This TCR beta chain was captured in a study of blood T cell repertoires in COVID-19. Study details: Samples came from the United States, Italy and Spain, spanning acute and convalescent COVID-19. From T cells, B-cell-depleted T cells, or PBMCs came the material, which was cDNA or gDNA.

V was pared by 6 bases and J by 1 base, with 12 bases between. Germline CDR1 is SGHTA and CDR2 is FQGNSA. This CDR3 is 14 amino acids long. In the authors' workflow: Estimates of nucleated cell counts were drawn from the amplification of reference gene primers. Assay used: immunoSEQ multiplex PCR; TCRdb lists only in-frame clones, some missing. The DNA was the basis for D and trimming; V, J and clone size are from that table. In the table there are fewer than 120,000 clones, 88% of which are singletons. This chain uses TRBV7-2 with TRBJ2-5, with D tentatively TRBD2 (6 bases). This TCR was sampled from a woman between 50 and 59 years old with acute or convalescent COVID-19. The sequenced material came from peripheral blood. CDR3 sequence reads: CASRAPGSQETQYF. The CDR3, as DNA: TGTGCCAGCAGAGCACCCGGGAGCCAAGAGACCCAGTACTTC.